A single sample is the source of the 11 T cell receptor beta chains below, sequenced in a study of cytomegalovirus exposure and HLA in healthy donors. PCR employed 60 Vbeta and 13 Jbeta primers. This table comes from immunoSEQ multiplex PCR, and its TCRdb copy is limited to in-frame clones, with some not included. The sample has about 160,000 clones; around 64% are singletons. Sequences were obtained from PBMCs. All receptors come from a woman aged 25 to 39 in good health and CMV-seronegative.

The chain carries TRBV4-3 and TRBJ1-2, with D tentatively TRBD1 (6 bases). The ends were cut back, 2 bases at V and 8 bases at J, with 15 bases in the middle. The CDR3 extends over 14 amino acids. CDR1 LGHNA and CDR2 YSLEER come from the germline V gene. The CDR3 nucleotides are TGCGCCAGCAGCCAACTGACAGGTCGGGGAGGCTACACCTTC. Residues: CASSQLTGRGGYTF.

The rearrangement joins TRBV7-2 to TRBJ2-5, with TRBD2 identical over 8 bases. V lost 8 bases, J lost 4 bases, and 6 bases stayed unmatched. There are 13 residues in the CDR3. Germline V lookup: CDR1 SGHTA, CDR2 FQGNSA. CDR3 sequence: CASSGGQGETQYF. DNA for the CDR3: TGTGCCAGCTCGGGGGGGCAGGGAGAGACCCAGTACTTC.

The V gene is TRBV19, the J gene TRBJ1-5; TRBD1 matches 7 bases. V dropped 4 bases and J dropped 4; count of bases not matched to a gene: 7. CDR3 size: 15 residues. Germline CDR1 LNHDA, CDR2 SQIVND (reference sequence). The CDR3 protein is CASSTRPGQNQPQHF. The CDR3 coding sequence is TGTGCCAGTAGTACGCGCCCGGGACAGAATCAGCCCCAGCATTTT.

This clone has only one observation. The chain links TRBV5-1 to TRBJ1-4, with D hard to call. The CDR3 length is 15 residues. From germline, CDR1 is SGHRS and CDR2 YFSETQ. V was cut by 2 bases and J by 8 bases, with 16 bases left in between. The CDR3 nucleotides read TGCGCCAGCAGCTTTTCCGGGGAGGTTGGGGAAAAACTGTTTTTT. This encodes CASSFSGEVGEKLFF.

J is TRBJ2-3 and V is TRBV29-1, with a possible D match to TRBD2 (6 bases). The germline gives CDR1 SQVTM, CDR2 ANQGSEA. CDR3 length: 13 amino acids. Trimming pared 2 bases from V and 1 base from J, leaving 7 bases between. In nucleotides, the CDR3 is TGCAGCGTTGAACTAGCGCGCACAGATACGCAGTATTTT. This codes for CSVELARTDTQYF.

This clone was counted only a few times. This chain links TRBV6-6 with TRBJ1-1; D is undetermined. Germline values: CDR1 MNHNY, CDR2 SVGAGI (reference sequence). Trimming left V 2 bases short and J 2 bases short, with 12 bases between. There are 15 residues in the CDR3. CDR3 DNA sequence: TGTGCCAGCAGTTACCCACCTGAGGTAAACACTGAAGCTTTCTTT. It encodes CASSYPPEVNTEAFF.

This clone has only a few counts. In DNA form, the CDR3 reads TGTGCCAGCAGTTTAGGGACAGGGGGCATAGGTGGCTACACCTTC. Amino acid sequence: CASSLGTGGIGGYTF. The gene calls are TRBV28 and TRBJ1-2; 12 bases match TRBD1. Germline V gene data show CDR1 as MDHEN and CDR2 as SYDVKM. This CDR3 has 15 amino acids. J was trimmed by 7 bases and V by 2 bases; bases with no gene match: 5.

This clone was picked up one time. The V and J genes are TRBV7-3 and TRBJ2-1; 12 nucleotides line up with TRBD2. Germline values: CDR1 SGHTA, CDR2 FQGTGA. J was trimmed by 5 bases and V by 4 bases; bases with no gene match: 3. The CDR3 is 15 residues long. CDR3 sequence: CASSSGLAGNNEQFF. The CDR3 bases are TGTGCCAGCAGCTCGGGACTAGCGGGTAACAATGAGCAGTTCTTC. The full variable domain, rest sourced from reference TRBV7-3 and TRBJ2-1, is GAGVSQTPSNKVTEKGKYVELRCDPISGHTALYWYRQSLGQGPEFLIYFQGTGAADDSGLPNDRFFAVRPEGSVSTLKIQRTERGDSAVYLCASSSGLAGNNEQFFGPGTRLTVL.

The CDR3 bases are TGTGCCAGCAGTCAAACAGGGCGGACTGAAGCTTTCTTT. Translation: CASSQTGRTEAFF. The rearrangement joins TRBV6-5 to TRBJ1-1, with D possibly matching TRBD1 (6 bases). CDR3 length equals 13 residues. From germline, CDR1 is MNHEY and CDR2 SVGAGI. Trimming removed 5 bases at V and 5 bases at J, with 12 bases between.

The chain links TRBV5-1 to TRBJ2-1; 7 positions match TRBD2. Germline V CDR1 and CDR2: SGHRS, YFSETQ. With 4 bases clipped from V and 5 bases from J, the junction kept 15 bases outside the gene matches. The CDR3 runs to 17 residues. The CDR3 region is CASSLRPTRGVDNEQFF. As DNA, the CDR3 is TGCGCCAGCAGCCTCCGCCCGACTCGGGGGGTTGACAATGAGCAGTTCTTC. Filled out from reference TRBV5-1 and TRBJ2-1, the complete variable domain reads KAGVTQTPRYLIKTRGQQVTLSCSPISGHRSVSWYQQTPGQGLQFLFEYFSETQRNKGNFPGRFSGRQFSNSRSEMNVSTLELGDSALYLCASSLRPTRGVDNEQFFGPGTRLTVL.

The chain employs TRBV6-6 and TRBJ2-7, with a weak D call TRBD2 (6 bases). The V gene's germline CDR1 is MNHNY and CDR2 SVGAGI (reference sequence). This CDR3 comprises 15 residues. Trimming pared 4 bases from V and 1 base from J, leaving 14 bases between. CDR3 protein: CASSLGGAGSYEQYF. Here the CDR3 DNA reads TGTGCCAGCAGTTTAGGTGGTGCGGGGTCCTACGAGCAGTACTTC.